A selection of T cell receptor beta chains follows, all from one sample in a study of cytomegalovirus exposure and HLA in healthy donors. The data were produced by immunoSEQ multiplex PCR, yet TCRdb's version contains in-frame clones alone and is incomplete. The sample has about 140,000 clones, roughly 65% seen once. The specimen was PBMCs. The receptors here all came from a woman aged 30 to 39 in good health and CMV-seronegative. The CDR3 runs from the conserved cysteine through the conserved F or W. The D gene is left open where the match is weak. Expanded clones get a size class; other rows say once, few or many, or leave the size out.

>TRBV30|13|.|.|TRBJ1-5
TGTGCCTGGAGTGTCGGGGGAAGTCAGCCCCAGCATTTT
CAWSVGGSQPQHF
>TRBV7-6|13|.|.|TRBJ2-5
TGTGCCAGCAGCCTTAGCGGTCGGAAGACCCAGTACTTC
CASSLSGRKTQYF
>TRBV5-1|19|.|TRBD1|TRBJ2-6
TGCGCCAGCAGCAAACGCTGGGACAGGGACTCGTCTGGGGCCAACGTCCTGACTTTC
CASSKRWDRDSSGANVLTF
>TRBV5-1|14|.|.|TRBJ1-6
TGCGCCACCGCCGCCGGTTTTAATAATTCACCCCTCCACTTT
CATAAGFNNSPLHF
>TRBV7-6|15|.|TRBD2|TRBJ2-1
TGTGCCAGCAGGTTAACCGGGACTAGCGACAATGAGCAGTTCTTC
CASRLTGTSDNEQFF
>TRBV27|14|once|.|TRBJ2-3
TGTGCCAGCAGTTTACTGCCCCTCGGAGATACGCAGTATTTT
CASSLLPLGDTQYF
>TRBV6-5|15|.|TRBD2|TRBJ2-5
TGTGCCAGCAGTAGCCCGGGACTAGTGCAAGAGACCCAGTACTTC
CASSSPGLVQETQYF
>TRBV23-1|16|.|.|TRBJ1-5
TGCGCCAGTAGTGAAAATCAGGGGTCTAGCAATCAGCCCCAGCATTTT
CASSENQGSSNQPQHF
>TRBV7-3|15|.|TRBD2|TRBJ2-3
TGTGCCAGCAGCCCCCTAGCGGGAGCTTCAAATACGCAGTATTTT
CASSPLAGASNTQYF
>TRBV2|13|.|.|TRBJ2-4
TGTGCCAGCAGTGAACAGGGGGGAAACATTCAGTACTTC
CASSEQGGNIQYF
>TRBV5-6|13|.|.|TRBJ1-6
TGTGCCAGCAGCCTGAGATCGGATTCACCCCTCCACTTT
CASSLRSDSPLHF
>TRBV14|18|few|.|TRBJ2-3
TGTGCCAGCAGTACGCTATTGCGCGGACAGAGAGCAGCGGATACGCAGTATTTT
CASSTLLRGQRAADTQYF
>TRBV27|14|.|.|TRBJ2-1
TGTGCCAGCCACATCGGCGGGGATTACAATGAGCAGTTCTTC
CASHIGGDYNEQFF
>TRBV9|15|.|TRBD1|TRBJ1-4
TGTGCCAGCAGCGCCCGGGACAGGATGAATGAAAAACTGTTTTTT
CASSARDRMNEKLFF
>TRBV5-1|14|.|.|TRBJ2-2
TGCGCCAGCAGCCCACAGGGTGACACCGGGGAGCTGTTTTTT
CASSPQGDTGELFF
>TRBV5-1|14|few|.|TRBJ2-5
TGCGCCAGCAGACAAGGACTAGGGGGAGAGACCCAGTACTTC
CASRQGLGGETQYF
>TRBV18|17|few|TRBD1|TRBJ1-1
TGTGCCAGCTCACCTTTGCAGGGGGCCAGTTGGAACACTGAAGCTTTCTTT
CASSPLQGASWNTEAFF
>TRBV29-1|15|.|TRBD1|TRBJ1-3
TGCAGCGTTTCCGGGACAGGGATCTCTGGAAACACCATATATTTT
CSVSGTGISGNTIYF
>TRBV7-3|18|.|TRBD2|TRBJ2-3
TGTGCCAGCAGCTTAAGGGCTAGCGGGGGGACTAGCACAGATACGCAGTATTTT
CASSLRASGGTSTDTQYF
>TRBV7-8|15|.|TRBD1|TRBJ2-2
TGTGCCAGCAGCTTACGGACAGGGGAGGCCGGGGAGCTGTTTTTT
CASSLRTGEAGELFF
>TRBV2|12|once|.|TRBJ2-1
TGTGCCAGCAGTAGCCCCTACAATGAGCAGTTCTTC
CASSSPYNEQFF
>TRBV7-3|15|.|.|TRBJ2-1
TGTGCCAGCAGCGCATTGGGGGGGGCCTCGGATGAGCAGTTCTTC
CASSALGGASDEQFF
>TRBV5-6|16|few|TRBD1|TRBJ2-4
TGTGCCAGCAGCTTGGTGGGACAGGGAGCCAAAAACATTCAGTACTTC
CASSLVGQGAKNIQYF
>TRBV4-1|17|.|TRBD2|TRBJ2-3
TGCGCCAGCAGCCCTTTAGCGGGGGCCACTAGCACAGATACGCAGTATTTT
CASSPLAGATSTDTQYF
>TRBV6-1|14|.|.|TRBJ1-5
TGTGCCAGCAGTGAGTTCCAAAGCAATCAGCCCCAGCATTTT
CASSEFQSNQPQHF
>TRBV28|17|.|TRBD2|TRBJ2-1
TGTGCCAGCAGTTTGGCTTCCCTGGCGGGAGTTAACAATGAGCAGTTCTTC
CASSLASLAGVNNEQFF
>TRBV28|17|.|TRBD1|TRBJ1-4
TGTGCCAGCGGTCCGGGACAGACCACAGCAACTAATGAAAAACTGTTTTTT
CASGPGQTTATNEKLFF
>TRBV18|15|.|TRBD1|TRBJ1-2
TGTGCCAGCTCACCACCGGACAGGCGCGTCTATGGCTACACCTTC
CASSPPDRRVYGYTF
>TRBV4-1|13|.|.|TRBJ1-4
TGCGCCAGCAGCCGCGTGGTGAATGAAAAACTGTTTTTT
CASSRVVNEKLFF
>TRBV5-6|16|.|.|TRBJ2-7
TGTGCCAGCAGCTTGGGGTTAAGGGGGTCTTCCTACGAGCAGTACTTC
CASSLGLRGSSYEQYF
>TRBV6-5|15|few|.|TRBJ1-6
TGTGCCAGCAGTAACGGACAGATCTATAATTCACCCCTCCACTTT
CASSNGQIYNSPLHF
>TRBV9|16|.|TRBD2|TRBJ2-1
TGTGCCAGCAGCGTAGCCCCGACTAGCGGGGGGAATGAGCAGTTCTTC
CASSVAPTSGGNEQFF
>TRBV6-1|15|.|.|TRBJ1-2
TGTGCCAGCGCCCGGGGTGGGGAGGCTAACTATGGCTACACCTTC
CASARGGEANYGYTF
>TRBV7-8|18|.|TRBD1|TRBJ1-3
TGTGCCAGCACCACCGGGACAGGGCCTGTAATCGGTGGAAACACCATATATTTT
CASTTGTGPVIGGNTIYF
>TRBV7-2|13|.|.|TRBJ2-5
TGTGCCAGCAGCTCAATGGGACTTGGGGCCCAGTACTTC
CASSSMGLGAQYF
>TRBV19|13|.|.|TRBJ2-7
TGTGCCAGTAGTAGCTGGGAGGACTACGAGCAGTACTTC
CASSSWEDYEQYF
>TRBV27|15|.|TRBD1|TRBJ2-3
TGTGCCAGCAGTTTAATAGGGACAGGGGCAGATACGCAGTATTTT
CASSLIGTGADTQYF
>TRBV7-2|15|few|.|TRBJ1-6
TGTGCCAGCAGCCCCTGGGGGCGTCCCGGTATGGCCCTCCACTTT
CASSPWGRPGMALHF
>TRBV7-9|14|.|.|TRBJ2-3
TGTGCCGGCTTTCCGGGACTCAGCACAGATACGCAGTATTTT
CAGFPGLSTDTQYF